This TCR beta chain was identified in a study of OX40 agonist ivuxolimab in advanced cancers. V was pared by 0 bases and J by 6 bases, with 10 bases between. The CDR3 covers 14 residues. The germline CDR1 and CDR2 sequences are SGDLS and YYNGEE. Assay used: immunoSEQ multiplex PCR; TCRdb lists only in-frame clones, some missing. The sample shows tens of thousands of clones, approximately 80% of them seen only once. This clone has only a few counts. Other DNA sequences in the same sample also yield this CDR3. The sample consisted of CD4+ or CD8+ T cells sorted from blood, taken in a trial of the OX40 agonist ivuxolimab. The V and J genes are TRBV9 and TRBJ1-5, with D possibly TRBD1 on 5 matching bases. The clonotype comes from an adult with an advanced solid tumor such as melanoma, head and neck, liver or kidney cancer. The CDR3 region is CASSVGTGPQPQHF. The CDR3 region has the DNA TGTGCCAGCAGCGTAGGAACGGGACCTCAGCCCCAGCATTTT.